These 8 T cell receptor beta chains originate from one sample sequenced in a study of OX40 agonist ivuxolimab in advanced cancers. The table came from immunoSEQ multiplex PCR; TCRdb's copy has only in-frame clones and leaves some out. The sample has about 28,000 clones, 70% to 85% seen once. Sequenced here: CD4+ or CD8+ T cells sorted from blood, sampled in a trial of the OX40 agonist ivuxolimab. All receptors come from an adult with an advanced solid tumor such as melanoma, head and neck, liver or kidney cancer.

This clone ranks as medium-sized. Other DNA sequences in the sample encode the same CDR3. The gene calls are TRBV9 and TRBJ1-4; no clear D gene. The CDR3 contains 15 residues. The V end was cut by 0 bases, the J end by 4 bases, with 10 bases between. The V gene's germline CDR1 is SGDLS and CDR2 YYNGEE. DNA for the CDR3: TGTGCCAGCAGCGTAGAAGGTGGGGATAATGAAAAACTGTTTTTT. This sequence encodes CASSVEGGDNEKLFF.

V gene TRBV6-1 combines with J gene TRBJ1-1; D not certain. Per the germline V gene, CDR1 is MNHNS and CDR2 is SASEGT. The CDR3 totals 15 residues. The V and J ends lost 4 bases and 3 bases respectively, with 15 bases between them. Here the CDR3 DNA reads TGTGCCAGCAGTGTCCGGCTGAGAGGACACACTGAAGCTTTCTTT. This gives the protein CASSVRLRGHTEAFF.

The J gene is TRBJ2-3, the V gene TRBV19; D is uncertain. Between the trimmed V and J ends, which lost 6 bases and 2 bases, there was a span of 9 bases. This CDR3 comprises 13 residues. CDR1 and CDR2 from the germline V gene are LNHDA and SQIVND (reference sequence). CDR3 nucleotide sequence: TGTGCCAGTAGGGCGACGGACACAGATACGCAGTATTTT. Protein: CASRATDTDTQYF. Based on the CDR3 plus reference TRBV19 and TRBJ2-3, the full variable domain is DGGITQSPKYLFRKEGQNVTLSCEQNLNHDAMYWYRQDPGQGLRLIYYSQIVNDFQKGDIAEGYSVSREKKESFPLTVTSAQKNPTAFYLCASRATDTDTQYFGPGTRLTVL.

This clone was detected once. This chain uses TRBV7-6 with TRBJ1-1; no clear D. The germline gives CDR1 SGHVS, CDR2 FNYEAQ. V lost 2 bases, J lost 5 bases, and 15 bases lay in between. The CDR3 is 15 amino acids. The DNA for the CDR3 is TGTGCCAGCAGCTTAAATAGTCCGGGATGGACTGAAGCTTTCTTT. Translation gives CASSLNSPGWTEAFF.

V and J are TRBV2 and TRBJ2-3; 7 bases match TRBD2. Germline CDR1 reads SNHLY; CDR2 reads FYNNEI. The CDR3 spans 18 residues. V lost 0 bases, J lost 6 bases, and 15 bases stayed unmatched. The CDR3 loop reads CASSEAASGTIGFDTQYF. The CDR3, as DNA: TGTGCCAGCAGTGAAGCGGCCTCCGGGACTATTGGTTTTGATACGCAGTATTTT.

The gene calls are TRBV30 and TRBJ1-2; 7 bases agree with TRBD1. This CDR3 is built from 14 residues. The trim removed 0 bases at V and 5 bases at J, leaving 6 bases unmatched. Per the germline V gene, CDR1 is GTSNPN and CDR2 is SVGIG (reference sequence). CDR3 sequence: CAWSVVSGGYGYTF. The DNA for the CDR3 is TGTGCCTGGAGTGTAGTGTCAGGGGGATATGGCTACACCTTC.

This clone is medium-sized in the sample. This chain links TRBV2 with TRBJ2-7; D may be TRBD1 (5 bases). The germline CDR1 and CDR2 sequences are SNHLY and FYNNEI. Trimming pared 2 bases from V and 3 bases from J, leaving 8 bases between. The CDR3 contains 13 residues. The CDR3 DNA reads as TGTGCCAGCAGTGAATGGGGCGGCTACGAGCAGTACTTC. The encoded protein is CASSEWGGYEQYF. Filled out from reference TRBV2 and TRBJ2-7, the complete variable domain reads EPEVTQTPSHQVTQMGQEVILRCVPISNHLYFYWYRQILGQKVEFLVSFYNNEISEKSEIFDDQFSVERPDGSNFTLKIRSTKLEDSAMYFCASSEWGGYEQYFGPGTRLTVT.

By share of the sample, this clone is medium-sized (0.01 to 0.1%). The chain is built from TRBV5-1 and TRBJ1-2; D unresolved. The V and J ends lost 5 bases and 6 bases respectively, with 14 bases between them. Germline V gene sequence: CDR1 SGHRS, CDR2 YFSETQ. This CDR3 comprises 13 residues. CDR3: CASSPDNHDGYTF. DNA of the CDR3: TGCGCCAGCAGTCCTGACAATCATGATGGCTACACCTTC.